These 14 T cell receptor beta chains were all obtained from the same sample, sequenced in a study of tumor and adjacent non-tumor tissue in lung cancer. This sample's RNA came from whole unsorted tissue. A modified ARM-PCR protocol with three rounds of nested PCR amplified TCRbeta. Each CDR3 protein is one row after TCRdb ran MiXCR on the multiplex PCR reads. The repertoire holds under 95,000 distinct CDR3 sequences, with about 66% as singletons. The sequencing input was lung tumor tissue. These TCRs come from a man aged 70-80 years with non-small cell lung cancer.

This clonotype occurred once. The chain has TRBV14 and TRBJ2-3, with D unresolved. With 0 bases removed from V and 0 bases from J, the gap between germline ends came to 7 bases. The CDR3 has 15 residues. Looked up from germline, CDR1 is SGHDN and CDR2 is FVKESK. The CDR3, as DNA: TGTGCCAGCAGCCAAGACCTGTTAAGCACAGATACGCAGTATTTT. Protein sequence: CASSQDLLSTDTQYF.

The chain combines TRBV7-9 with TRBJ1-2; TRBD1 matches at 7 bases. The germline V gene encodes CDR1 SEHNR and CDR2 FQNEAQ (reference sequence). This CDR3 spans 13 amino acids. The ends lost 5 bases at V and 5 bases at J; junction bases unmatched: 5. CDR3 sequence reads: CASSPPQGYGYTF. The DNA of the CDR3 is TGTGCCAGCAGCCCCCCACAGGGGTATGGCTACACCTTC. The full variable domain, with the rest looked up from reference TRBV7-9 and TRBJ1-2, is DTGVSQNPRHKITKRGQNVTFRCDPISEHNRLYWYRQTLGQGPEFLTYFQNEAQLEKSRLLSDRFSAERPKGSFSTLEIQRTEQGDSAMYLCASSPPQGYGYTFGSGTRLTVV.

As concerns this clonotype: A read error may explain this, as a much larger clone is one base away. The CDR3, as DNA: TGTGACAGCAGCAAAGGACACTACAATGAGCAGTTCTTC. Translating gives CDSSKGHYNEQFF. This chain uses TRBV7-6 with TRBJ2-1; D might be TRBD1 (5 bases). The CDR3 runs to 13 residues. Germline CDR1 SGHVS, CDR2 FNYEAQ.

In its sample, this clonotype was seen a few times. The rearrangement joins TRBV11-2 to TRBJ2-7, with TRBD1 identical over 8 bases. From germline, CDR1 is SGHAT and CDR2 FQNNGV. V lost 5 bases to trimming and J lost 1 base; unmatched junction nucleotides: 13. The CDR3 has 17 residues. CDR3 loop: CASSRSPRQGTSYEQYF. CDR3 DNA: TGTGCCAGCAGCCGCAGCCCCAGACAGGGGACGTCCTACGAGCAGTACTTC.

In this sample, this clonotype turned up once. The gene calls are TRBV11-3 and TRBJ2-1; the D gene is possibly TRBD1 (5 bases). This CDR3 spans 15 amino acids. V shed 10 bases and J shed 5 bases, with 21 bases lying between them. Per the germline V gene, CDR1 is SGHNT and CDR2 is YENEEA. CDR3 protein: CANGLDRGTNNEQFF. The CDR3 bases are TGTGCCAACGGCTTAGATAGGGGAACTAACAATGAGCAGTTCTTC.

This clonotype was counted at least ten times. V is TRBV6-5 and J is TRBJ2-7; weak D call: TRBD2 (5 bases). Per germline, CDR1 MNHEY and CDR2 SVGAGI. Trimming stripped 7 bases from V and 2 bases from J, with 9 bases between. The CDR3 runs to 12 residues. The CDR3 nucleotides are TGTGCCAGCACGGACGGGACCTACGAGCAGTACTTC. Residues: CASTDGTYEQYF.

With regard to this clonotype: Without the conserved terminal phenylalanine or tryptophan, this CDR3 likely stems from a read error. The chain carries TRBV4-2 and TRBJ2-5, with a weak D call TRBD1 (6 bases). CDR3 length equals 13 residues. Germline CDR1 LGHNA, CDR2 YNFKEQ. The V end lost 6 bases, the J end lost 4 bases, and 12 bases lay between the germline ends. The CDR3 loop reads CASSLWGRETQYL. The CDR3 bases are TGTGCCAGCAGTCTCTGGGGGCGAGAGACCCAGTACCTC.

Of note for this clonotype: A much larger clone differs from this one at a single base, so this may be a read error. V is TRBV4-1 and J is TRBJ1-4; D is uncertain. The CDR3 has 14 amino acids. Germline V gene data show CDR1 as MGHRA and CDR2 as YSYEKL. The CDR3 DNA reads as TGCGCCAGCAGCCCGGGTCCCACTAATGAAAGACTGTTTTTT. Protein: CASSPGPTNERLFF.

This clonotype was picked up many times. The rearrangement joins TRBV5-1 to TRBJ2-5; TRBD2 aligns across 9 bases. This CDR3 has 16 amino acids. The junction had 6 bases not matched to a gene; V was cut back by 0 bases and J by 3 bases. CDR1 and CDR2 (germline): SGHRS, YFSETQ. Written as DNA, the CDR3 is TGCGCCAGCAGCTTGGATGGTAGCGGGAGAAAAGAGACCCAGTACTTC. This gives the protein CASSLDGSGRKETQYF.

Remarks on this clonotype: A read error may explain this, as a much larger clone is one base away. The rearrangement uses TRBV6-1 and TRBJ2-7; D is ambiguous. Germline CDR1 and CDR2: MNHNS and SASEGT. The CDR3 spans 14 residues. V lost 9 bases to trimming and J lost 0 bases, with 15 bases between them. Here the CDR3 reads CARTRVGNSYEQYF. The CDR3 DNA reads as TGTGCCAGAACCCGGGTGGGGAACTCCTACGAGCAGTACTTC.

Of note for this clonotype: The germline gene is not matched at one end of the junction; a read error may be the cause. This chain connects TRBV29-1 to TRBJ2-2; 8 nucleotides match TRBD1. Per the germline V gene, CDR1 is SQVTM and CDR2 is ANQGSEA. The CDR3 spans 12 residues. CDR3 region: CRGGQGAGELLF. The DNA for the CDR3 is TGCAGAGGCGGACAGGGCGCCGGGGAGCTGTTATTT.

Comment on this clonotype: The germline gene is not matched at one end of the junction; a read error may be the cause. This sequence joins TRBV11-2 and TRBJ2-5; D may match TRBD1 or TRBD2 (6 bases each). The CDR3 covers 14 residues. Per the germline V gene, CDR1 is SGHAT and CDR2 is FQNNGV. This chain's CDR3 is CASSSAGGPETLYF. Here the CDR3 DNA reads TGTGCCAGCAGCTCTGCTGGGGGGCCGGAGACCCTGTACTTC.

The chain carries TRBV2 and TRBJ2-3, with 7 bases that match TRBD2. This CDR3 has 15 amino acids. Germline assignment: CDR1 SNHLY and CDR2 FYNNEI. Losses at the gene ends were 0 bases for V and 3 bases for J; bases not matched to a gene: 3. As DNA, the CDR3 is TGTGCCAGCAGTGAAGCGCAGCGGGGTACAGATACGCAGTATTTT. It is translated as CASSEAQRGTDTQYF.

This clonotype was counted ten times or more. The gene calls are TRBV5-8 and TRBJ1-5; 8 bases match TRBD1. J gave up 7 bases and V 2 bases, and 5 bases lay outside the gene matches. The CDR3 sequence is 14 residues long. Germline V lookup: CDR1 SGHTS, CDR2 YDEGEE. The CDR3 spells CASSLGPGGQPQHF. DNA for the CDR3: TGTGCCAGCAGCTTAGGGCCAGGGGGCCAGCCCCAGCATTTT.